A single sample gave rise to the 20 T cell receptor beta chains below, sequenced in a study of metastatic and nonmetastatic thyroid tumors (dated by TCRdb to about 2020). None of the patients had been given any treatment before thyroid surgery. Library generation was performed with PCR. The instrument given in TCRdb is Illumina HiSeq 4000. TCRdb redid the processing of the public reads, applying fastp at Q25 and MiXCR, and retained in-frame beta chains. This sample gives 7,000 to 8,500 clones in total; 31% of them show up just once. 15% to 20% of the sample is taken by the ten largest. Sequencing was done on a sample of tumor tissue. The receptors derive from a female donor with papillary thyroid cancer or a benign thyroid nodule (not recorded which). Some clones in this sample may be carry-over from other donors' samples.

The chain employs TRBV11-2 and TRBJ2-1; D might be TRBD2 (6 bases). CDR3 length: 16 amino acids. V dropped 5 bases and J dropped 2 bases, with 16 bases sitting between them. The germline V gene encodes CDR1 SGHAT and CDR2 FQNNGV. The chain's CDR3 is CASSLGTGGTYNEQFF. CDR3 DNA sequence: TGTGCCAGCAGCCTGGGGACTGGCGGGACCTACAATGAGCAGTTCTTC.

V usage is TRBV7-3 and J usage is TRBJ2-3, with a tentative D call TRBD2 (6 bases). V was clipped by 1 base and J by 4 bases, with 18 bases between them. Looked up from germline, CDR1 is SGHTA and CDR2 is FQGTGA. CDR3 length: 17 amino acids. CDR3 DNA sequence: TGTGCCAGCAGCTTAATGGGCGGAGGAGGGCTAGCAGATACGCAGTATTTT. Protein: CASSLMGGGGLADTQYF.

In its sample, this clone was seen a few times. Here the CDR3 reads CASSLGQPGANVLTF. The CDR3 region has the DNA TGTGCCAGCAGTCTCGGACAGCCTGGGGCCAACGTCCTGACTTTC. This rearrangement joins TRBV28 to TRBJ2-6, with a weak D call TRBD1 (6 bases). CDR3 size: 15 residues. V lost 5 bases and J lost 2, with 10 bases in between. Germline CDR1 is MDHEN and CDR2 is SYDVKM.

This clone rates as medium-sized. This chain connects TRBV24-1 to TRBJ2-3; tentatively, D is TRBD2 (5 bases). The CDR3 sequence is 16 residues long. Germline values: CDR1 KGHDR, CDR2 SFDVKD. V gave up 4 bases and J gave up 3 bases, with 16 bases separating them. CDR3 nucleotides: TGTGCCACCAGTGAAGAAATGGGAGTTGGGACAGATACGCAGTATTTT. This encodes CATSEEMGVGTDTQYF.

This clone showed up just a few times. The V gene is TRBV10-3, the J gene TRBJ2-1; D is perhaps TRBD2 (5 bases). CDR1 and CDR2 from the germline V gene are ENHRY and SYGVKD. The CDR3 length is 15 residues. V was shortened by 3 bases and J by 0 bases, with 9 bases between the two germline ends. Written as DNA, the CDR3 is TGTGCCATCAGTGATGGGGAGAGCTCCTACAATGAGCAGTTCTTC. Translating it yields CAISDGESSYNEQFF.

V and J are TRBV11-2 and TRBJ2-1, with 7 positions matching TRBD1. V dropped 5 bases and J dropped 8; count of bases not matched to a gene: 18. This CDR3 comprises 17 residues. CDR1 is SGHAT and CDR2 is FQNNGV in the germline V gene. The CDR3: CASSPYDREAWVDEQFF. The CDR3, as DNA: TGTGCCAGCAGCCCATATGACAGGGAAGCCTGGGTGGATGAGCAGTTCTTC.

The chain has TRBV20-1 and TRBJ1-6; the D is unclear. The V gene's germline CDR1 is DFQATT and CDR2 SNEGSKA (reference sequence). The V end lost 0 bases, the J end lost 11 bases, and 11 bases lay between the germline ends. The CDR3 spans 13 residues. As DNA, the CDR3 is TGCAGTGCTAGAGATCCGCTTGGGGCACCCCTCCACTTT. Residues: CSARDPLGAPLHF.

The J gene is TRBJ2-6, the V gene TRBV14; D is uncertain. Germline V gives CDR1 SGHDN, CDR2 FVKESK. Trimming left V 5 bases short and J 0 bases short, with 14 bases between. CDR3 length: 17 residues. The CDR3 loop reads CASSSRTLSSGANVLTF. The CDR3, as DNA: TGTGCCAGCAGCTCCCGGACCCTCAGCTCTGGGGCCAACGTCCTGACTTTC.

V and J are TRBV13 and TRBJ2-7, with a tentative D call TRBD2 (6 bases). The CDR3 runs 13 residues. Germline V gives CDR1 PRHDT, CDR2 FYEKMQ (reference sequence). V gave up 2 bases and J gave up 7 bases, with 12 bases separating them. The CDR3 DNA is TGTGCCAGCAGCTTATTTGTGGAGGGAGAGCAGTACTTC. It specifies CASSLFVEGEQYF.

The chain is built from TRBV4-2 and TRBJ2-7; no reliable D call. This CDR3 is 14 amino acids long. The germline V and J ends were trimmed by 3 bases and 1 base, with 10 bases remaining between them. CDR1 and CDR2 (germline): LGHNA, YNFKEQ. The CDR3 loop reads CASSHFDGSYEQYF. The CDR3 DNA reads as TGTGCCAGCAGCCATTTCGACGGATCCTACGAGCAGTACTTC.

By sample fraction, this clone is medium-sized. The rearrangement joins TRBV4-2 to TRBJ1-5; D remains ambiguous. Germline V gene data show CDR1 as LGHNA and CDR2 as YNFKEQ. Between the trimmed V and J ends, which lost 0 bases and 0 bases, there was a span of 6 bases. The CDR3 runs 15 residues. The CDR3 DNA reads TGTGCCAGCAGCCAAGATCTGTCTAGCAATCAGCCCCAGCATTTT. It yields the protein CASSQDLSSNQPQHF.

CDR3 DNA sequence: TGTGCCAGCCGCGCTAGCGGGGGGGAGGAGACCCAGTACTTC. This encodes CASRASGGEETQYF. This sequence joins TRBV6-1 and TRBJ2-5, with 12 bases aligning to TRBD2. CDR1 is MNHNS and CDR2 is SASEGT in the germline V gene. This CDR3 region has 14 residues. V dropped 8 bases and J dropped 5; count of bases not matched to a gene: 6.

This clone is categorized as medium-sized. The genes are TRBV20-1 and TRBJ1-1; D not resolved. Trimming took 3 bases from V and 10 from J, leaving 9 bases between them. The CDR3 is 10 residues long. Germline V gives CDR1 DFQATT, CDR2 SNEGSKA (reference sequence). CDR3 sequence reads: CSARLGRAFF. CDR3 nucleotide sequence: TGCAGTGCTAGGCTCGGGAGAGCTTTCTTT.

This clone was detected only a few times. This chain's CDR3 is CASSYSRTGGGYGYTF. The CDR3 DNA is TGTGCCAGCAGTTACTCCCGGACAGGGGGCGGGTATGGCTACACCTTC. V usage is TRBV6-2 or TRBV6-3 and J usage is TRBJ1-2; 11 bases agree with TRBD1. The CDR3 loop spans 16 amino acids. From germline, CDR1 is MNHEY and CDR2 SVGEGT. V lost 0 bases to trimming and J lost 5 bases; unmatched junction nucleotides: 5.

A few counts support this clone. The J gene is TRBJ1-6, the V gene TRBV27; D call uncertain. The CDR3 is 13 residues long. Germline V lookup: CDR1 MNHEY, CDR2 SMNVEV (reference sequence). V gave up 4 bases and J gave up 9 bases, with 10 bases separating them. Written as DNA, the CDR3 is TGTGCCAGCAGTTCGAGGGAACGTTCACCCCTCCACTTT. Residues: CASSSRERSPLHF.

This clone was detected only a few times. V usage is TRBV6-1 and J usage is TRBJ2-7, with 9 nucleotides matching TRBD1. The CDR3 totals 14 residues. Trimming took 8 bases from V and 2 from J; bases not matched to a gene: 7. Germline values: CDR1 MNHNS, CDR2 SASEGT. The CDR3 bases are TGTGCCAGCGGTCCGGGGACAGGGACCTACGAGCAGTACTTC. Protein: CASGPGTGTYEQYF.

This clone came up a few times. This rearrangement joins TRBV10-1 to TRBJ2-7; 9 bases are shared with TRBD2. The length of the CDR3 is 15 residues. J was trimmed by 6 bases and V by 0 bases; bases with no gene match: 6. Germline CDR1 and CDR2: WNHNN and SYGVQD (reference sequence). This CDR3 is CASSESGAGGFEQYF. The CDR3 region has the DNA TGCGCCAGCAGTGAGTCGGGAGCGGGAGGATTCGAGCAGTACTTC.

The rearrangement links TRBV6-2 or TRBV6-3 to TRBJ2-5; D unresolved. V shed 0 bases and J shed 1 base, with 21 bases lying between them. The CDR3 has 19 residues. The germline V gene has CDR1 MNHEY and CDR2 SVGEGT. CDR3 in amino acids: CASSYSLPFSGLPQETQYF. CDR3 nucleotides: TGTGCCAGCAGTTACTCTTTACCATTCAGTGGGTTGCCCCAAGAGACCCAGTACTTC.

This clone was counted only a few times. V gene TRBV15 combines with J gene TRBJ2-7; tentatively, D is TRBD1 or TRBD2 (5 bases each). CDR1 is LNHNV, CDR2 YYDKDF, per germline (reference sequence). Trimming took off 1 base at V and 1 base at J, with 11 bases between the two ends. This CDR3 is 15 amino acids long. This chain's CDR3 is CATSRAGTASYEQYF. The CDR3 nucleotides are TGTGCCACCAGCAGAGCGGGGACGGCATCCTACGAGCAGTACTTC.

By share, this clone counts as medium-sized. An end of the junction differs from the germline gene, which may be a read error. The V and J genes are TRBV20-1 and TRBJ2-1, with D perhaps matching TRBD2 (5 bases). The CDR3 length is 14 residues. Looked up from germline, CDR1 is DFQATT and CDR2 is SNEGSKA (reference sequence). The CDR3 DNA is TGCAGTGCCAGAGACTATAAGAACTACAATGAGCAGTTCTTC. Its translation is CSARDYKNYNEQFF.